The clone carrying this T cell receptor beta chain was counted once. Antigen unknown. These data belong to a study of T cell responses to AZD1222 COVID-19 vaccine. Study-wide context: It was second doses at about 4 or about 12 weeks that were pooled.

Profiled with immunoSEQ multiplex PCR; TCRdb holds only in-frame clones, not every one. The table includes fewer than 130,000 clones, about 85% detected once. V shed 3 bases and J shed 4 bases, with 8 bases lying between them. CDR1 SQVTM and CDR2 ANQGSEA come from the germline V gene. This CDR3 spans 12 amino acids. Regarding the study as a whole: Elevations in Spike-specific TCR breadth and depth followed administration of two AZD1222 doses. Clonal diversity was possibly underestimated, and white British individuals and females predominated among donors. A reported finding is that nearly half of spike-specific TCRs target unmutated variant regions.

This receptor was taken from an adult in good health. The specimen was peripheral blood, collected on day 0 of AZD1222 vaccination. V gene TRBV29-1 combines with J gene TRBJ2-3; perhaps TRBD1 as D (5 bases). CDR3 amino acids: CSVDGAADTQYF. The CDR3 DNA follows: TGCAGCGTTGATGGGGCGGCAGATACGCAGTATTTT.